A single sample gave rise to the 5 T cell receptor beta chains below, sequenced in a study of T cell clonality in common variable immunodeficiency. TCRdb's copy holds only in-frame clones and misses some; the assay was immunoSEQ multiplex PCR. The sample includes approximately 60,000 clones, none of them occurring once. Sequenced: peripheral blood mononuclear cells. Receptor source: a person aged 18 to 75 in good health.

This clone was detected many times. The DNA ends 3 residues before the CDR3 does, and the rest of the CDR3 is filled in from the germline J gene. The chain is built from TRBV28 and TRBJ2-1; TRBD2 matches at 9 bases. Germline loops: CDR1 MDHEN, CDR2 SYDVKM. The ends lost 10 bases at V and 6 bases at J; junction bases unmatched: 13. The CDR3 runs 15 residues. The sequenced CDR3 bases are TGTGCCACCACAAACCTTTTAGCGGGAGTCAATGAG. Translation gives CATTNLLAGVNE. The whole CDR3 region reads CATTNLLAGVNEQFF. Drawing the rest from reference TRBV28 and TRBJ2-1, the complete variable domain is DVKVTQSSRYLVKRTGEKVFLECVQDMDHENMFWYRQDPGLGLRLIYFSYDVKMKEKGDIPEGYSVSREKKERFSLILESASTNQTSMYLCATTNLLAGVNEQFFGPGTRLTVL.

This clone was counted ten times or more. The read ends 3 residues early relative to the CDR3; the germline J gene fills the gap. The V and J genes are TRBV6-2 or TRBV6-3 and TRBJ2-3; D is undetermined. This CDR3 contains 15 residues. V was clipped by 6 bases and J by 5 bases, with 18 bases between them. Per the germline V gene, CDR1 is MNHEY and CDR2 is SVGEGT. The CDR3 region is CASSPRVESIDTQYF. CDR3 DNA (partial): TGTGCCAGCAGCCCCCGGGTCGAAAGTATAGATACG.

Partial CDR3 DNA: TGTGCCAGCAACATTGACACGGACAGGGGGGCTGGC. Protein sequence: CASNIDTDRGAG. The entire CDR3 reads CASNIDTDRGAGYTF. This rearrangement joins TRBV13 to TRBJ1-2, with TRBD1 matching 10 bases. Sequencing ends 3 residues short of the CDR3 end; the germline J gene provides the rest. The CDR3 is 15 residues long. Unmatched junction bases numbered 12, after V lost 7 bases and J lost 7 bases. Germline V gives CDR1 PRHDT, CDR2 FYEKMQ (reference sequence).

This clone has ten or more counts. With the read ending 3 residues before the CDR3 end, the germline J gene is used to fill in that end. The chain couples TRBV2 to TRBJ2-6, with D tentatively TRBD2 (6 bases). The CDR3 extends over 15 amino acids. The germline V gene has CDR1 SNHLY and CDR2 FYNNEI. V shed 6 bases and J shed 0 bases, with 9 bases lying between them. Incomplete CDR3 DNA: TGTGCCAGCAGGGGGGGATACTCTGGGGCCAACGTC. Protein product: CASRGGYSGANV. The entire CDR3 protein is CASRGGYSGANVLTF.

At least ten counts were recorded for this clone. The CDR3 is cut off 3 residues early in the read; its end comes from the germline J gene. This chain links TRBV9 with TRBJ1-1; the match to TRBD1 covers 8 bases. The V segment lost 4 bases and the J segment 0 bases; nucleotides outside the gene matches: 5. The CDR3 is 15 residues long. Germline assignment: CDR1 SGDLS and CDR2 YYNGEE. Incomplete CDR3 DNA: TGTGCCAGCAGCCCTTGGACAGGGATGAACACTGAA. Its translation: CASSPWTGMNTE. In full, the CDR3 reads CASSPWTGMNTEAFF.